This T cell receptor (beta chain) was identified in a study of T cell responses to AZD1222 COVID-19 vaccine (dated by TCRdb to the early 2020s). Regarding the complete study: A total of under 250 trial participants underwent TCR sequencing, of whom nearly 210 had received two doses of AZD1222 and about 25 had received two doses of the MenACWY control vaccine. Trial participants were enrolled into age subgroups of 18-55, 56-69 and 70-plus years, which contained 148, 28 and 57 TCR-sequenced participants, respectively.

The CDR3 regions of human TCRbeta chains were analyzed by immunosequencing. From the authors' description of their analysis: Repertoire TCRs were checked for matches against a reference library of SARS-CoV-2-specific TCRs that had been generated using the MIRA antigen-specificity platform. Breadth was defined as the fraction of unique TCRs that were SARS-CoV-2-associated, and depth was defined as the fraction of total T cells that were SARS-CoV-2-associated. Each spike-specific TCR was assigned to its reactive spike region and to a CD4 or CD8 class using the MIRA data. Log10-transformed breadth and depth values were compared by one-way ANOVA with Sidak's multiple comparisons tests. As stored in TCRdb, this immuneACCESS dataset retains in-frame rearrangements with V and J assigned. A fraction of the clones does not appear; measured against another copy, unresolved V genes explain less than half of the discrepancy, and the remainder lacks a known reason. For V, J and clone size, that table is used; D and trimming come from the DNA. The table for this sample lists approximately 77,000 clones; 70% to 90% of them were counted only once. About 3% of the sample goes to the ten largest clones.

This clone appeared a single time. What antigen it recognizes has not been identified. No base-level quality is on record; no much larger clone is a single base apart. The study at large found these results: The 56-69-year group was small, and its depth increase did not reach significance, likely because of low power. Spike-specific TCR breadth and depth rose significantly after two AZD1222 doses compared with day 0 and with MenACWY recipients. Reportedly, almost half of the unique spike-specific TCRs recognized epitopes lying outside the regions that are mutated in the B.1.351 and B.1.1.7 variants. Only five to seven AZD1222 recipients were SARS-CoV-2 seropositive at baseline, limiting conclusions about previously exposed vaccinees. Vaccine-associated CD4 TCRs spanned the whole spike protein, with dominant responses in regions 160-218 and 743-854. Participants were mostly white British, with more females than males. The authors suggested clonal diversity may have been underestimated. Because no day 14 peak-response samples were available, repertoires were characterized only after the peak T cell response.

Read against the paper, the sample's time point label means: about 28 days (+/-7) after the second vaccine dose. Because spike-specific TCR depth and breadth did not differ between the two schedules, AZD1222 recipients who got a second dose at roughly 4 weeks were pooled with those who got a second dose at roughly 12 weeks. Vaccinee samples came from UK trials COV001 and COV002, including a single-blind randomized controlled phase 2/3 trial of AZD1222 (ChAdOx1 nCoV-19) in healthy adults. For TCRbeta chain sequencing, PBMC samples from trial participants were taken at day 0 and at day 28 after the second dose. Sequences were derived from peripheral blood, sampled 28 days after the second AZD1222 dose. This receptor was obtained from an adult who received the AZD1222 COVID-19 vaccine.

The DNA is TGCGCCAGCAGCCGGACTAGCAGTTCTAGCACAGATACGCAGTATTTT. Its translation reads: CASSRTSSSSTDTQYF. The rearrangement joined TRBV4-1 to TRBJ2-3, and 8 junction bases match TRBD2. Counted from cysteine to phenylalanine, this CDR3 has 16 amino acids. Only the CDR3 region is kept as DNA, spanning 48 bases read in frame from base 1. V ends up 4 bases short and J 0 bases short, with an unmatched junction base count of 6. The germline V gene provides CDR1 MGHRA and CDR2 YSYEKL.